This T cell receptor (beta chain) was captured in a study of blood T cells in healthy people across ages. The CDR3 is 18 residues long. The V and J ends lost 0 bases and 0 bases respectively, with 16 bases between them. Germline V lookup: CDR1 LGHNA, CDR2 YSLEER. Primers used in a second PCR of about 6 to 12 cycles were a sample-barcoded 5' primer and a J-beta primer mix. TCRdb re-called the 5' RACE reads with MiXCR, one entry per CDR3 protein. The data hold 1.5 million to 1.8 million distinct CDR3 sequences, with about 45% observed a single time. This clonotype was seen a few times. Specimen: blood. The source of this sequence is a woman aged 18-30 years in good health. This sequence joins TRBV4-3 and TRBJ2-3, with D possibly being TRBD2 (6 bases). CDR3 in DNA: TGCGCCAGCAGCCAAGAGGGCCCCGGCGGGACGAGCACAGATACGCAGTATTTT. Translation: CASSQEGPGGTSTDTQYF.